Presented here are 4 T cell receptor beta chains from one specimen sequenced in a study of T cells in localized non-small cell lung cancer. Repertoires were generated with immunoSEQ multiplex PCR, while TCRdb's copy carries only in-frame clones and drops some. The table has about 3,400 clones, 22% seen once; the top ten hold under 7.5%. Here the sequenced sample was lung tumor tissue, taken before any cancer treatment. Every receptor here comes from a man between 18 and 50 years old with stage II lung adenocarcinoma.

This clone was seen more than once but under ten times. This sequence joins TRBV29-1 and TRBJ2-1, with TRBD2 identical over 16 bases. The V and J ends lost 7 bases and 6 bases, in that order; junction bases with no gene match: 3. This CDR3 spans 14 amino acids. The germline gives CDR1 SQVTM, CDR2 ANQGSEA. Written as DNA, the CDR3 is TGCAGCGAGGGGACTAGCGGGGGGGCCAATGAGCAGTTCTTC. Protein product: CSEGTSGGANEQFF.

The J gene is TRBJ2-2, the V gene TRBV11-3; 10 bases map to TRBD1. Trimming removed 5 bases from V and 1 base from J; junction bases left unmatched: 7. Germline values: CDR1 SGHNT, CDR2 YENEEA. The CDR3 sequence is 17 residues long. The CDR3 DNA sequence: TGTGCCAGCAGCCGACCCCGGACAGGGGGGAACACCGGGGAGCTGTTTTTT. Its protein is CASSRPRTGGNTGELFF.

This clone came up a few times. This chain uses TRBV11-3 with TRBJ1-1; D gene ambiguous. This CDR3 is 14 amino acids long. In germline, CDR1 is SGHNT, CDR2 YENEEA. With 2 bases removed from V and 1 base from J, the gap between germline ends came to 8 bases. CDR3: CASSLMATNTEAFF. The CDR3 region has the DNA TGTGCCAGCAGCTTAATGGCGACGAACACTGAAGCTTTCTTT.

The CDR3 nucleotides read TGTGCCAGCAGCTTTATAACTGGGGACGGAGGCTACAATGAGCAGTTCTTC. It encodes CASSFITGDGGYNEQFF. The rearrangement uses TRBV11-3 and TRBJ2-1, with D perhaps being TRBD1 or TRBD2 (5 bases each). The CDR3 is 17 amino acids. Germline V gene lookup returns CDR1 SGHNT and CDR2 YENEEA. Trimming stripped 3 bases from V and 3 bases from J, with 18 bases between.